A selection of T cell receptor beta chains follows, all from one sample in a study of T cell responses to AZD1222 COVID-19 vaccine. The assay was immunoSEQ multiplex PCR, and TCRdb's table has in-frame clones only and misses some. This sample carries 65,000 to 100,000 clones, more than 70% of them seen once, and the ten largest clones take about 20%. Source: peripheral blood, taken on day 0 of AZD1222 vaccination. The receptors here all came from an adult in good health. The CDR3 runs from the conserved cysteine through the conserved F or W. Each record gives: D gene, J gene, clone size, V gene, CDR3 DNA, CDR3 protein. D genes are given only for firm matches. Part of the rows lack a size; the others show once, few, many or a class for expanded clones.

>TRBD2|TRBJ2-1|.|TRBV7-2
TGTGCCAGCACAAGGGGACTAGCCCTGGACAATGAGCAGTTCTTC
CASTRGLALDNEQFF
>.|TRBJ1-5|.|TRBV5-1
TGCGCCAGCAGCTTGTACGGTCTCGACAGTTTTCTTCAGCCCCAGCATTTT
CASSLYGLDSFLQPQHF
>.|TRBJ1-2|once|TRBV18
TGTGCCAGCTCACTTCTCACCGGCGGCTACACCTTC
CASSLLTGGYTF
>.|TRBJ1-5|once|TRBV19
TGTGCCAGTAGTAATAACAGGGTGATCAATCAGCCCCAGCATTTT
CASSNNRVINQPQHF
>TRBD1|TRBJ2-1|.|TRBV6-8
TGTGCCAGCACCACGCCGGGACAGTCTTTAAGGAGCTCCTACAATGAGCAGTTCTTC
CASTTPGQSLRSSYNEQFF
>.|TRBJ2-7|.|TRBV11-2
TGTGCCAGCAGCTTAAATAGGCCCACCTACGAGCAGTACTTC
CASSLNRPTYEQYF
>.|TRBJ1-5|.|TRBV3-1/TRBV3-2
TGTGCCAGCAGCCAAGGGGGGCCCCAGCATTTT
CASSQGGPQHF
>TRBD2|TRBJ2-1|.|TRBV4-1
TGCGCCAGCAGTCAAGGACTAGCGGGAGAACGTGAGCAGTTCTTC
CASSQGLAGEREQFF
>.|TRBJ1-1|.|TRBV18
TGTGCCAGCTCACCACAACAGGGTGAAGCTTTCTTT
CASSPQQGEAFF
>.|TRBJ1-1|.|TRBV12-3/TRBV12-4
TGTGCCAGCAGGGTAACAGGGAACACTGAAGCTTTCTTT
CASRVTGNTEAFF
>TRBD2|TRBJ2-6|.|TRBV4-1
TGCGCCAGCAGCCAAGAGTCTAGCGGCTCTGGGGCCAACGTCCTGACTTTC
CASSQESSGSGANVLTF
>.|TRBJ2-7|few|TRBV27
TGTGCCAGCAGTCCCAGGCCTCGAAGCGAGCAGTACTTC
CASSPRPRSEQYF
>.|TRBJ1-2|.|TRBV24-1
TGTGCCACCAGTGCGGCAGGGGCAATGTATGGCTACACCTTC
CATSAAGAMYGYTF
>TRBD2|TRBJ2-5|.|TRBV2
TGTGCCAGCACAGGAGCGGGGGGTGAGACCCAGTACTTC
CASTGAGGETQYF
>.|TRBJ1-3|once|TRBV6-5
TGTGCCAGCAGGGGGACTGGAAACACCATATATTTT
CASRGTGNTIYF
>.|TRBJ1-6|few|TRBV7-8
TGTGCCAGCAGCCGCGATCGGAGGCCTAATTCACCCCTCCACTTT
CASSRDRRPNSPLHF
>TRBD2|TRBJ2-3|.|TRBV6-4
TGTGCCAGCAGTGAATCCCAAAGGACTAGCGGGGGGGCTACAGATACGCAGTATTTT
CASSESQRTSGGATDTQYF
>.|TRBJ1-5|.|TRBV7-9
TGTGCCAGCAGCTTAGTCGGAGGGGACGATGACAATCAGCCCCAGCATTTT
CASSLVGGDDDNQPQHF